This T cell receptor (beta chain) derives from a study of OX40 agonist ivuxolimab in advanced cancers. As for the study in general: Ivuxolimab, an antibody acting as an agonist of OX40 (CD134), was used to treat patients. Patients received ivuxolimab, an intravenous treatment, every 2 weeks at 0.01 to 10 mg/kg. Prior therapy, whether anti-PD-1, anti-PD-L1 or anti-CTLA-4, was allowed, and roughly 40% had some.

Study-wide results and limits: CD4+ and CD8+ blood T cells expanded clonally by week 6 at 0.1 to 3.0 mg/kg.

The protocol was immunoSEQ multiplex PCR, while the TCRdb copy is restricted to in-frame clones and leaves out a portion. The sample carries 35,000 to 40,000 clones, around 92% recorded once. Comments on this clone: Antigen specificity is unknown.

The length of the CDR3 is 15 residues. Looked up from germline, CDR1 is SQVTM and CDR2 is ANQGSEA. After removal of 1 base from V and 9 bases from J, the junction contained 10 bases not matched to a gene. The material was CD4+ or CD8+ T cells sorted from blood, obtained in a trial of the OX40 agonist ivuxolimab. The V call is TRBV29-1, the J call TRBJ2-1, with TRBD2 identical over 9 bases. The clonotype was recovered from an adult with an advanced solid tumor such as melanoma, head and neck, liver or kidney cancer. The CDR3 is CSVEGEVAGVFEQFF. CDR3 nucleotide sequence: TGCAGCGTTGAAGGGGAGGTAGCGGGAGTCTTTGAGCAGTTCTTC.